The T cell receptor beta chain described here comes from a study of T cells in Graves' hyperthyroidism and ophthalmopathy. Looking at the study overall: Peripheral blood was acquired at first diagnosis, ahead of any therapy whatsoever. Study results and limitations: Blood also contained most expanded thyroid clonotypes above 0.001.

The V and J ends lost 1 base and 5 bases respectively, with 12 bases between them. CDR3 size: 14 residues. Germline V CDR1 and CDR2: SGHRS, YFSETQ. TCR beta CDR3 regions were amplified from RNA transcripts. TCR CDR3 regions were first amplified by RT-PCR with HTBI primers. TCRdb recomputed calls from the multiplex PCR reads with MiXCR, one row per CDR3 protein. The sample records about 400,000 distinct CDR3 sequences, 15% being singletons. This clonotype was found a few times. The target antigen is unknown. The TCR originated in a woman in her thirties with Graves' hyperthyroidism. This rearrangement joins TRBV5-1 to TRBJ2-5; tentative D call: TRBD1 (5 bases). The sequencing sample was made of blood. The CDR3 nucleotides are TGCGCCAGCAGCTTGAATCTGGGGCGGGAGACCCAGTACTTC. As protein: CASSLNLGRETQYF.